Below, 12 T cell receptor beta chains from the same sample are listed, as sequenced in a study of cytomegalovirus exposure and HLA in healthy donors. It was with 60 Vbeta and 13 Jbeta primers that the PCR ran. Using immunoSEQ multiplex PCR, the repertoire was profiled, and TCRdb retains in-frame clones only, with some absent. The data contain around 99,000 clones, 77% of them singletons. The sequenced sample was PBMCs. These receptors all stem from a man aged 45 to 65 in good health and CMV-seropositive.

CDR3 bases: TGTGCCAGTAGTAGCCAGCGGGGAACTCAAGAGACCCAGTACTTC. Translation gives CASSSQRGTQETQYF. The V gene is TRBV19, the J gene TRBJ2-5; 7 positions match TRBD2. The CDR3 length is 15 residues. Germline V CDR1 and CDR2: LNHDA, SQIVND (reference sequence). Trimming cost V 4 bases and J 2 bases; bases outside gene matches: 7.

This clone was counted a few times. The chain couples TRBV5-8 to TRBJ1-1, with TRBD1 matching 8 bases. V lost 0 bases to trimming and J lost 6 bases; unmatched junction nucleotides: 4. Germline-derived CDR1 and CDR2 are SGHTS and YDEGEE. The length of the CDR3 is 14 residues. Here the CDR3 reads CASSLGTGTAEAFF. In DNA form, the CDR3 reads TGTGCCAGCAGCTTGGGGACAGGGACTGCTGAAGCTTTCTTT.

This clone is a singleton in its sample. The chain carries TRBV5-5 and TRBJ2-2; TRBD1 agrees at 9 bases. The germline V gene has CDR1 SGHKS and CDR2 YYEKEE (reference sequence). Germline trimming cut 4 bases from V and 4 bases from J; bases unmatched to any gene: 8. CDR3 size: 16 residues. The CDR3 here is CASSLGQGRLTGELFF. CDR3 coding DNA: TGTGCCAGCAGCCTCGGACAGGGGCGCCTCACCGGGGAGCTGTTTTTT.

DNA for the CDR3: TGTGCCTGGAGTGTTGGGGGGCCCGGGGAGGGTGGCTACACCTTC. This encodes CAWSVGGPGEGGYTF. The chain links TRBV30 to TRBJ1-2; a possible D gene is TRBD1 (6 bases). The germline gives CDR1 GTSNPN, CDR2 SVGIG (reference sequence). The CDR3 contains 15 residues. V was pared by 0 bases and J by 7 bases, with 18 bases between.

In its sample, this clone was seen a few times. V is TRBV18 and J is TRBJ1-1; D remains unclear. The CDR3 contains 16 residues. Germline assignment: CDR1 KGHSH and CDR2 LQKENI. V gave up 0 bases and J gave up 1 base, with 12 bases separating them. CDR3 residues: CASSPPSLGGNTEAFF. In DNA form, the CDR3 reads TGTGCCAGCTCACCACCGTCTCTGGGAGGGAACACTGAAGCTTTCTTT.

About this clone: Germline and junction disagree at one end, which may indicate a read error. The V and J genes are TRBV30 and TRBJ1-6; no clear D gene. The CDR3 length is 15 residues. From germline, CDR1 is GTSNPN and CDR2 SVGIG (reference sequence). The CDR3 nucleotides are TGTGCCTGGAGTGTCGGGGTATCCTCTAATTCACCCCTCAACTTT. It yields the protein CAWSVGVSSNSPLNF.

This CDR3 reads CASRPEQGNSYEQYF. In nucleotides, the CDR3 is TGTGCCAGTCGCCCAGAACAGGGGAACTCCTACGAGCAGTACTTC. The chain is built from TRBV19 and TRBJ2-7; 7 bases agree with TRBD1. CDR1 and CDR2 (germline): LNHDA, SQIVND (reference sequence). This CDR3 spans 15 amino acids. J lost 0 bases, V lost 8 bases, and 10 bases had no gene match.

This clone was found once. The chain has TRBV5-1 and TRBJ2-3; 7 nucleotides agree with TRBD2. J gave up 4 bases and V 0 bases, and 5 bases lay outside the gene matches. Germline V gene lookup returns CDR1 SGHRS and CDR2 YFSETQ. This CDR3 has 15 residues. In DNA, the CDR3 is TGCGCCAGCAGCTTGGGAAGGACTAGGGCAGATACGCAGTATTTT. Its translation: CASSLGRTRADTQYF.

Many counts were recorded for this clone. The gene calls are TRBV10-3 and TRBJ2-5; TRBD2 is a possible D gene (5 bases). Trimming shortened V by 3 bases and J by 7 bases, and 12 bases separated the two germline ends. The CDR3 has 13 residues. Germline V gives CDR1 ENHRY, CDR2 SYGVKD. The CDR3 protein is CAISDSREGTQYF. CDR3 sequence (DNA): TGTGCCATCAGTGACAGCCGTGAGGGGACCCAGTACTTC.

V is TRBV2 and J is TRBJ1-2; 9 bases agree with TRBD1. The germline V gene has CDR1 SNHLY and CDR2 FYNNEI. V lost 4 bases, J lost 4 bases, and 7 bases stayed unmatched. The CDR3 is made up of 15 amino acids. CDR3 in amino acids: CASSAPGQGFYGYTF. The DNA of the CDR3 is TGTGCCAGCAGTGCCCCGGGACAGGGATTCTATGGCTACACCTTC.

The rearrangement joins TRBV5-8 to TRBJ2-5; 9 positions agree with TRBD2. The CDR3 totals 16 residues. With 1 base clipped from V and 2 bases from J, the junction kept 6 bases outside the gene matches. CDR1 is SGHTS, CDR2 YDEGEE, per germline. The DNA of the CDR3 is TGTGCCAGCAGCTTGATCGCTAGCGGGGCTCAAGAGACCCAGTACTTC. It is translated as CASSLIASGAQETQYF.

V usage is TRBV18 and J usage is TRBJ2-3, with D tentatively TRBD2 (6 bases). The germline CDR1 and CDR2 sequences are KGHSH and LQKENI. The CDR3 extends over 15 amino acids. Trimming took 6 bases from V and 2 from J, leaving 15 bases between them. The CDR3 region is CASSRAGLLTDTQYF. DNA of the CDR3: TGTGCCAGCTCCCGGGCGGGACTCCTCACAGATACGCAGTATTTT.